This T cell receptor (beta chain) emerged from a study of T cell changes during pregnancy in multiple sclerosis. The CDR3 is 13 residues long. Trimming left V 1 base short and J 3 bases short, with 7 bases between. Germline V gene sequence: CDR1 MGHRA, CDR2 YSYEKL. Using immunoSEQ multiplex PCR, the repertoire was profiled, and TCRdb retains in-frame clones only, with some absent. Of 45,000 to 55,000 clones in the sample, 85% to 95% are singletons; the top ten hold 5.5%. The gene calls are TRBV4-1 and TRBJ2-7; D remains unclear. Sequences were derived from CD8+ T cells from peripheral blood mononuclear cells, sampled before pregnancy. The TCR comes from a female donor with multiple sclerosis, enrolled in a pregnancy study. The CDR3 here is CASSQVTDYEQYF. The CDR3 coding sequence is TGCGCCAGCAGCCAAGTAACAGACTACGAGCAGTACTTC.